This T cell receptor beta chain was obtained from a study of technical replicates of blood from a few donors (dated by TCRdb to the late 2010s). V is cut by 6 bases and J by 4 bases, and the space between the germline ends is 18 bases. From the germline V gene, CDR1 is MGHDK and CDR2 is SYGVNS. Measured from the cysteine to the phenylalanine, the CDR3 is 15 residues long. Left in the record is the CDR3 DNA by itself, 45 bases read in frame from the first base. Libraries were built with the immunoSEQ multiplex PCR assay. TCRdb took this table from immuneACCESS and kept in-frame rearrangements with V and J called. Such tables lack part of the clones; where checked against another copy, unresolved V genes explain under half of the gap, and the rest is unexplained. This sample gives 85,000 to 100,000 clones in total; 95% of them show up just once. Clones ranked in the top ten supply 0.25% to 0.3% of the sample.

On this clone: What antigen it recognizes has not been identified. Qualities for individual bases were not recorded, and no much larger clone is one base off.

The clonotype originates from a human donor in good health. The specimen was T cells isolated from PBMCs. This chain joins TRBV25-1 to TRBJ1-2; the D gene lacks a confident call. The CDR3 reads as follows: CASSKETAGFYGYTF. The DNA is TGTGCCAGCAGCAAGGAGACTGCGGGATTCTATGGCTACACCTTC.